The 17 T cell receptor beta chains presented below share a single source sample, sequenced in a study of molecular identifiers for immune sequencing clone quantification. TCRdb passed the PCR reads through MiXCR, listing each CDR3 protein once. This sample yields about 510,000 distinct CDR3 sequences, of which about a fifth are seen a single time; around 0.84% belongs to the top ten. Specimen: naive CD8+ T cells from blood, with Jurkat cell RNA spiked in. Subset of the sample: FACS-sorted CD8+CD4-CCR7+CD45RA+ naive T cells. The receptors here all came from a human donor in good health. Some libraries in this study had Jurkat cell RNA spiked in.

This clonotype was seen a few times. The CDR3 DNA is TGTGCCAGTAGTGCCCTCTTAGTTAACGAGCAGTTCTTC. This translates into CASSALLVNEQFF. This rearrangement joins TRBV19 to TRBJ2-1; D is undetermined. CDR1 is LNHDA and CDR2 is SQIVND in the germline V gene (reference sequence). This CDR3 has 13 amino acids. V lost 5 bases and J lost 10, with 15 bases in between.

This sequence joins TRBV15 and TRBJ1-1; unclear D gene. There are 14 residues in the CDR3. V was pared by 4 bases and J by 4 bases, with 13 bases between. CDR1 LNHNV and CDR2 YYDKDF come from the germline V gene (reference sequence). The CDR3 DNA reads as TGTGCCACCAGCATCGGTGGTCGGAGCACTGAAGCTTTCTTT. It specifies CATSIGGRSTEAFF.

In its sample, this clonotype was seen many times. The chain joins TRBV4-3 to TRBJ1-6; D is uncertain. The V end lost 0 bases, the J end lost 7 bases, and 4 bases lay between the germline ends. Germline lookup yields CDR1 LGHNA and CDR2 YSLEER. The CDR3 consists of 13 residues. This chain's CDR3 is CASSQDGNSPLHF. For the CDR3, the DNA is TGCGCCAGCAGCCAAGATGGGAATTCACCCCTCCACTTT.

This clonotype occurred many times. V usage is TRBV4-3 and J usage is TRBJ1-2; D is unresolved. Germline values: CDR1 LGHNA, CDR2 YSLEER. V was shortened by 2 bases and J by 3 bases, with 16 bases between the two germline ends. The CDR3 is 16 residues long. The CDR3: CASSQSARTIYYGYTF. CDR3 sequence (DNA): TGCGCCAGCAGCCAATCCGCGCGTACTATTTACTATGGCTACACCTTC.

This clonotype appeared many times. The chain couples TRBV12-3 or TRBV12-4 to TRBJ1-1; D is ambiguous. The CDR3 contains 13 residues. With 2 bases removed from V and 0 bases from J, the gap between germline ends came to 4 bases. DNA for the CDR3: TGTGCCAGCAGTTTATTTGTGAACACTGAAGCTTTCTTT. As protein: CASSLFVNTEAFF.

For this clonotype: Compared with germline, one end of the junction differs, possibly owing to a read error. The CDR3 loop reads CASSMSPGTRYF. CDR3 sequence (DNA): TGTGCCAGCAGTATGAGTCCCGGTACGCGGTATTTT. This chain uses TRBV14 with TRBJ2-3; D uncertain. Looked up from germline, CDR1 is SGHDN and CDR2 is FVKESK. The CDR3 covers 12 residues.

This clonotype turned up a few times. The rearrangement uses TRBV6-1 and TRBJ2-5; tentative D call: TRBD2 (5 bases). From germline, CDR1 is MNHNS and CDR2 SASEGT. Trimming took off 7 bases at V and 7 bases at J, with 25 bases between the two ends. The CDR3 extends over 16 amino acids. The CDR3 DNA reads as TGTGCCAGCAACTCGATGGACGATATCAGCGGCGGGACCCAGTACTTC. This sequence encodes CASNSMDDISGGTQYF.

In this sample, this clonotype turned up many times. The V call is TRBV29-1, the J call TRBJ2-1; D is unclear. The V and J ends lost 1 base and 5 bases respectively, with 6 bases between them. The CDR3 is 12 amino acids. CDR1 is SQVTM and CDR2 is ANQGSEA in the germline V gene. In DNA form, the CDR3 reads TGCAGCGTTGAAGTGACGAACAATGAGCAGTTCTTC. It specifies CSVEVTNNEQFF.

In this sample, this clonotype turned up a few times. A read error may be the cause here, since a much bigger clone is one base away. The J gene is TRBJ2-7, the V gene TRBV29-1, with D possibly being TRBD1 or TRBD2 (5 bases each). CDR1 and CDR2 from the germline V gene are SQVTM and ANQGSEA. CDR3 length equals 11 residues. The CDR3 sequence: CCAVVGPEQYF. CDR3 DNA: TGCTGCGCCGTAGTGGGACCCGAGCAGTACTTC.

This chain connects TRBV7-3 to TRBJ2-3, with TRBD2 matching over 7 bases. The CDR3 is made up of 16 amino acids. Germline-derived CDR1 and CDR2 are SGHTA and FQGTGA. V trimming: 4 bases; J trimming: 2 bases; junction bases outside the gene matches: 9. The CDR3 here is CASSSGPAGLTDTQYF. DNA for the CDR3: TGTGCCAGCAGCTCAGGACCAGCGGGACTCACAGATACGCAGTATTTT. The full variable domain, its missing parts supplied by reference TRBV7-3 and TRBJ2-3, is GAGVSQTPSNKVTEKGKYVELRCDPISGHTALYWYRQSLGQGPEFLIYFQGTGAADDSGLPNDRFFAVRPEGSVSTLKIQRTERGDSAVYLCASSSGPAGLTDTQYFGPGTRLTVL.

This clonotype was detected many times. The genes are TRBV20-1 and TRBJ1-1; D might be TRBD1 (5 bases). This CDR3 contains 14 residues. V lost 0 bases and J lost 0, with 8 bases in between. Germline lookup yields CDR1 DFQATT and CDR2 SNEGSKA (reference sequence). CDR3 DNA: TGCAGTGCTAGAGATCAGGGATTGAACACTGAAGCTTTCTTT. It is translated as CSARDQGLNTEAFF.

This clonotype showed up many times. The chain employs TRBV5-4 and TRBJ2-3; D unclear. CDR1 SGHNT and CDR2 YYREEE come from the germline V gene (reference sequence). V lost 7 bases and J lost 1, with 16 bases in between. This CDR3 has 15 amino acids. In DNA form, the CDR3 reads TGTGCCAGCGGGTCCGGAACCTTTGGCACAGATACGCAGTATTTT. Translated: CASGSGTFGTDTQYF.

This clonotype appeared many times. The J gene is TRBJ2-7, the V gene TRBV4-3; 12 bases are shared with TRBD2. The CDR3 is made up of 15 amino acids. The J segment lost 4 bases and the V segment lost 3 bases, leaving 4 bases of the junction unmatched. The germline V gene has CDR1 LGHNA and CDR2 YSLEER. The CDR3 spells CASSQALAGGYEQYF. The CDR3 bases are TGCGCCAGCAGCCAGGCACTAGCGGGAGGTTACGAGCAGTACTTC.

This clonotype was recorded many times. The V gene is TRBV20-1, the J gene TRBJ2-3; 7 nucleotides agree with TRBD2. V lost 4 bases and J lost 0; bases outside the gene matches: 7. CDR3 length: 15 residues. Germline-derived CDR1 and CDR2 are DFQATT and SNEGSKA (reference sequence). CDR3 nucleotides: TGCAGTGCTAAAGATCTAGCGGAGAGCACAGATACGCAGTATTTT. Its translation is CSAKDLAESTDTQYF.

The chain employs TRBV24-1 and TRBJ2-7, with 9 bases lining up with TRBD1. The CDR3 sequence is 14 residues long. Germline V lookup: CDR1 KGHDR, CDR2 SFDVKD. V lost 4 bases to trimming and J lost 5 bases; unmatched junction nucleotides: 5. The CDR3 DNA reads TGTGCCACCAGTGACCCTGGACAGGGGAACGAGCAGTACTTC. Translated: CATSDPGQGNEQYF.

This clonotype appeared many times. The chain links TRBV28 to TRBJ1-1; 9 bases map to TRBD1. V lost 5 bases, J lost 6 bases, and 7 bases stayed unmatched. Germline CDR1 is MDHEN and CDR2 is SYDVKM. CDR3 length equals 14 residues. The CDR3 bases are TGTGCCAGCAGTACCGACAGGGGGGGCGCTGAAGCTTTCTTT. Its protein product is CASSTDRGGAEAFF.

This clonotype was seen ten or more times. The rearrangement uses TRBV19 and TRBJ2-3; 7 nucleotides line up with TRBD1. Looked up from germline, CDR1 is LNHDA and CDR2 is SQIVND (reference sequence). The CDR3 extends over 14 amino acids. V trimming: 2 bases; J trimming: 6 bases; junction bases outside the gene matches: 5. CDR3 sequence (DNA): TGTGCCAGTAGTATACAGGGGGTAACCGATACGCAGTATTTT. Encoded protein: CASSIQGVTDTQYF.